This is a list of T cell receptor beta chains from one sample in a study of shared clonotypes between healthy human individuals. TCRdb keeps only in-frame clones here, not all; method: immunoSEQ multiplex PCR. Here the sample spans about 2.4 million clones, roughly 93% being singletons. The specimen sequenced was naive CD4+ T cells from PBMCs. These receptors were collected from a man younger than 30 in good health. Some clones in this sample may be carry-over from other donors' samples. Each CDR3 is given with its conserved first and last residue. A D gene is named only where the DNA matches it firmly. Clone size is not always given. Where it is, it says once, few, many or a class for expanded clones.

D gene	clone size	V gene	J gene	CDR3 DNA	CDR3 protein
TRBD2	-	TRBV18	TRBJ2-7	TGTGCCAGCTCATTATCCGGGACTACAATCTACGAGCAGTACTTC	CASSLSGTTIYEQYF
-	-	TRBV15	TRBJ2-6	TGTGCCACCAGCAGGCCGGCTGGGGCTGGGGCCAACGTCCTGACTTTC	CATSRPAGAGANVLTF
TRBD2	-	TRBV11-2	TRBJ2-7	TGTGCCAGCAGCTTCCTAGCGGGAGGCTCCTACGAGCAGTACTTC	CASSFLAGGSYEQYF
-	-	TRBV28	TRBJ2-1	TGTGCCAGCAGTGGGGGGCTAAATTTCCTCAATGAGCAGTTCTTC	CASSGGLNFLNEQFF
-	-	TRBV6-1	TRBJ1-2	TGTGCCAGCAGTGAAGAATGGGCTGTTAGCGGCTACACCTTC	CASSEEWAVSGYTF
-	once	TRBV29-1	TRBJ1-1	TGCAGCGTGCGGGACACCCAGAACACTGAAGCTTTCTTT	CSVRDTQNTEAFF
-	-	TRBV23-1	TRBJ2-4	TGCGCCAGCAGTCAAAACCGGCTAATCCTAGCCAAAAACATTCAGTACTTC	CASSQNRLILAKNIQYF
-	-	TRBV6-1	TRBJ2-1	TGTGCCAGCAGTGAAAGTCGCAGGCAGTCCTACAATGAGCAGTTCTTC	CASSESRRQSYNEQFF
-	-	TRBV11-2	TRBJ2-1	TGTGCCAGCAGCTTTCCGGGAGAAGGCTACAATGAGCAGTTCTTC	CASSFPGEGYNEQFF
-	-	TRBV7-2	TRBJ2-3	TGTGCCAGCAGCTTATCCGGACGAAGAGATACGCAGTATTTT	CASSLSGRRDTQYF
TRBD1	-	TRBV7-2	TRBJ1-1	TGTGCCAGCAGCCCCCGTCCCGGGACAGGGGACAACACTGAAGCTTTCTTT	CASSPRPGTGDNTEAFF
TRBD1	-	TRBV28	TRBJ2-7	TGTGCCAGCAGTACACGGACAGGGGGGGTCGAGCAGTACTTC	CASSTRTGGVEQYF
TRBD1	-	TRBV7-8	TRBJ2-2	TGTGCCAGCAGTTTTCGACAGGGCTGGACCGGGGAGCTGTTTTTT	CASSFRQGWTGELFF
TRBD2	-	TRBV11-3	TRBJ2-1	TGTGCCAGCAGCTTAGGACTAGCGGGAGCAGGTGAGCAGTTCTTC	CASSLGLAGAGEQFF
-	-	TRBV28	TRBJ2-7	TGTGCCAGCACCGTAGCCGGGGTAAAAAACGAGCAGTACTTC	CASTVAGVKNEQYF
-	-	TRBV11-1	TRBJ2-7	TGTGCCAGCAGCTCAGGGCGGGACACATACGAGCAGTACTTC	CASSSGRDTYEQYF
-	-	TRBV6-1	TRBJ2-3	TGTGCCAGCAGTGAAATAGCTCTGTTTGCAGATACGCAGTATTTT	CASSEIALFADTQYF